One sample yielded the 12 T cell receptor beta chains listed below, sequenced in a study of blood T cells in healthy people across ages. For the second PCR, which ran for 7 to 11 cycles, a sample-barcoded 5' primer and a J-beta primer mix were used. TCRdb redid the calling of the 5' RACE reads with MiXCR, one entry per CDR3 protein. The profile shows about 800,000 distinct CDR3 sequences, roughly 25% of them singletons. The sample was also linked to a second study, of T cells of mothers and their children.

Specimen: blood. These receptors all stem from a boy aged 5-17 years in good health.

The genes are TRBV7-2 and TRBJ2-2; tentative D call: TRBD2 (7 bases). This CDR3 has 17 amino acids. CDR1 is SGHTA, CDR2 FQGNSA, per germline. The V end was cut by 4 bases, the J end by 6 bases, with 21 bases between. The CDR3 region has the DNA TGTGCCAGCAGCTCCCAGGGGTTCGGGAGGAGTGCCGGGGAGCTGTTTTTT. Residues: CASSSQGFGRSAGELFF.

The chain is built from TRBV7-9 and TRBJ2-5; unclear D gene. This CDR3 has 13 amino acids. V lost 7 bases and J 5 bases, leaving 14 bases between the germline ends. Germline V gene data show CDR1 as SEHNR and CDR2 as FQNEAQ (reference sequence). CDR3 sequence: CASIMGGVETQYF. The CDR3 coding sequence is TGTGCCAGCATTATGGGTGGTGTCGAGACCCAGTACTTC.

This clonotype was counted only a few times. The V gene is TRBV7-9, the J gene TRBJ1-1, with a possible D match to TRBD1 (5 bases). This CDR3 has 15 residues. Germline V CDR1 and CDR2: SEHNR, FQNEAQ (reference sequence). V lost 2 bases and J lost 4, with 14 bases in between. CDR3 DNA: TGTGCCAGCAGCTTATGGGAGTTGGGACGCACTGAAGCTTTCTTT. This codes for CASSLWELGRTEAFF.

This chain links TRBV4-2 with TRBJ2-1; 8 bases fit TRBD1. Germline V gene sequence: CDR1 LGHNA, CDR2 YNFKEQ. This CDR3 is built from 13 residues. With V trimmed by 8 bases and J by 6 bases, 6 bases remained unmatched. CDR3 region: CASGQGDINEQFF. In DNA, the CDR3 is TGTGCCAGCGGACAGGGAGATATCAATGAGCAGTTCTTC.

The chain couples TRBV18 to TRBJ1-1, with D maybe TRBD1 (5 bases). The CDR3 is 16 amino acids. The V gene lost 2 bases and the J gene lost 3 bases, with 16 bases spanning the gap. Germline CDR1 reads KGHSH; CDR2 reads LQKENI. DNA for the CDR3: TGTGCCAGCTCACCAAATCAGGGAGGAATGTACACTGAAGCTTTCTTT. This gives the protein CASSPNQGGMYTEAFF.

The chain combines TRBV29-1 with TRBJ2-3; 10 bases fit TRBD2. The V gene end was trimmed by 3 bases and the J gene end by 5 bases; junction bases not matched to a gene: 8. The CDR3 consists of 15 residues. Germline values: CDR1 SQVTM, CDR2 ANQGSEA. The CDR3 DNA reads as TGCAGCGTTGATCCCAGCGGGGGGGCTGGAGATACGCAGTATTTT. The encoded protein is CSVDPSGGAGDTQYF.

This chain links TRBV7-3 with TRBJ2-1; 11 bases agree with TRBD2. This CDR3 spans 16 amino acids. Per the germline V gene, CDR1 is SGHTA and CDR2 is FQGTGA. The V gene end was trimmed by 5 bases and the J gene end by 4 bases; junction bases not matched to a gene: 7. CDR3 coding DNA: TGTGCCAGCAGCCTTCTAGCGGGGGGTGGTTACAATGAGCAGTTCTTC. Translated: CASSLLAGGGYNEQFF.

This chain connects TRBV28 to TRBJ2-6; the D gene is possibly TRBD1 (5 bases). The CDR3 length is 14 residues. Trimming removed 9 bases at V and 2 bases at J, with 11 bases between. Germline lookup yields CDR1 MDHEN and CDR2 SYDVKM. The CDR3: CASQQAPGANVLTF. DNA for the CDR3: TGTGCCAGTCAACAGGCTCCTGGGGCCAACGTCCTGACTTTC.

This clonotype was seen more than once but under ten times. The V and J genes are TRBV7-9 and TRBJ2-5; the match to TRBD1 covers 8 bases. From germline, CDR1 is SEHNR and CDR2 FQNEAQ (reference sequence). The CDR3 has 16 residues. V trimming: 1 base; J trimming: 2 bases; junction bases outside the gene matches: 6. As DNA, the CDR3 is TGTGCCAGCAGCTTAGAGGCAGGGGGCTGGCAAGAGACCCAGTACTTC. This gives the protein CASSLEAGGWQETQYF.

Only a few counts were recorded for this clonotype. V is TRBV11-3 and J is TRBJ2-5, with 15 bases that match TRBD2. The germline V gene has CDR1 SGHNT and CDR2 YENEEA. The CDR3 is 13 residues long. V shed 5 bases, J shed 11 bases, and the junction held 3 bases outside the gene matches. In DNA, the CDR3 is TGTGCCAGCAGCGGAGGGACTAGCGGGAGGCAGTACTTC. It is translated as CASSGGTSGRQYF.

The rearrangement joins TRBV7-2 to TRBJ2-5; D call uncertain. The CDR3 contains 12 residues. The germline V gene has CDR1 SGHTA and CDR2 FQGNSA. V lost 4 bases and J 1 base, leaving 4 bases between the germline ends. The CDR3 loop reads CASSWFQETQYF. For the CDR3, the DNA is TGTGCCAGCAGCTGGTTCCAAGAGACCCAGTACTTC.

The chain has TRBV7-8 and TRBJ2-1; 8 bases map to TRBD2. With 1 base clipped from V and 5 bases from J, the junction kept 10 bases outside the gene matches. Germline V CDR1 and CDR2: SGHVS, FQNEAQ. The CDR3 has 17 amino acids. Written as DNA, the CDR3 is TGTGCCAGCAGCTTAGAGGGGGGACGAGCGGGGGACAATGAGCAGTTCTTC. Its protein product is CASSLEGGRAGDNEQFF.